This TCR beta chain was sequenced during a study of T cell changes during pregnancy in multiple sclerosis. Data came from immunoSEQ multiplex PCR; TCRdb stores just in-frame clones and leaves some out. The data contain more than 40,000 clones, 94% of them singletons. With 6 bases removed from V and 7 bases from J, the gap between germline ends came to 15 bases. The CDR3 spans 13 residues. Germline V lookup: CDR1 SNHLY, CDR2 FYNNEI. This TCR derives from a female donor with multiple sclerosis, enrolled in a pregnancy study. The sequencing here drew on CD4+ T cells from peripheral blood mononuclear cells, taken in the second trimester of pregnancy. The V gene is TRBV2, the J gene TRBJ1-1; D is unresolved. The CDR3: CASRVDGRFEAFF. The CDR3 DNA reads as TGTGCCAGCAGGGTAGACGGGAGGTTTGAAGCTTTCTTT.